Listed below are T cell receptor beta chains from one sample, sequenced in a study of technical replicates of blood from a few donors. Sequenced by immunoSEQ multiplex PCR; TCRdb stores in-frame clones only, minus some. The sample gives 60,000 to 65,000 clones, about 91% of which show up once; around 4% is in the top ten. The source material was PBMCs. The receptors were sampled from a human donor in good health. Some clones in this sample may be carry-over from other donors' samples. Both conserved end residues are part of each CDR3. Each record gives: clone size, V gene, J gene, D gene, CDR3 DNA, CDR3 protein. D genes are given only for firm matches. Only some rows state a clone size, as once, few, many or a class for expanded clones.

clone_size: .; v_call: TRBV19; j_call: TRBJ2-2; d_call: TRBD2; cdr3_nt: TGTGCCAGTAGTATGGTGGGGGGGATAGTCGGGGAGCTGTTTTTT; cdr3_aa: CASSMVGGIVGELFF
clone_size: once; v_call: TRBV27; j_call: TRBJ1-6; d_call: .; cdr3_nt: TGTGCCAGCAGTCCCCTCCTGGAGAATAATTCACCCCTCCACTTT; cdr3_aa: CASSPLLENNSPLHF
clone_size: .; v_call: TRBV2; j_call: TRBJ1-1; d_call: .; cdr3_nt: TGTGCCAGCAGTGAAGCGCGGGGGGCCGGAGCAGCTTTCTTT; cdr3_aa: CASSEARGAGAAFF
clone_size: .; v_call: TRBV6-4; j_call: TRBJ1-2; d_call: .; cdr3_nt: TGTGCCTATACCGGGAGGGGCTACACCTTC; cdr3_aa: CAYTGRGYTF
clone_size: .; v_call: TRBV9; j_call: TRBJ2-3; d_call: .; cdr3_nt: TGTGCCAGCAGCGCCACCACAGGGAAAGATACGCAGTATTTT; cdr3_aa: CASSATTGKDTQYF
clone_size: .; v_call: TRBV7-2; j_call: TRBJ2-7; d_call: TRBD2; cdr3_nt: TGTGCCAGCAGCCCCGGGACTAGGGGTGCAGACGAGCAGTACTTC; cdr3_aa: CASSPGTRGADEQYF
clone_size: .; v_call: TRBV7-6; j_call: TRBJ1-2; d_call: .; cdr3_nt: TGTGCCAGCAGCTTAAGCAGCACAGGGACGGGCTATGGCTACACCTTC; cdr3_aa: CASSLSSTGTGYGYTF
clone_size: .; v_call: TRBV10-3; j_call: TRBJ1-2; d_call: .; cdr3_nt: TGTGCCATCACTCCGGACAGAGGTGGCTACACCTTC; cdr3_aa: CAITPDRGGYTF
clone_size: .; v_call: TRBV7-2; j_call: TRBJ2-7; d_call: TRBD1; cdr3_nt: TGTGCCAGCAGCTCGAGGGGGCCCTACGAGCAGTACTTC; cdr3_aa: CASSSRGPYEQYF
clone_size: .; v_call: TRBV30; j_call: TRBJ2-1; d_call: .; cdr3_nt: TGTGCCTGGAGGACGTGGGGGGACAATGAGCAGTTCTTC; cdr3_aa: CAWRTWGDNEQFF
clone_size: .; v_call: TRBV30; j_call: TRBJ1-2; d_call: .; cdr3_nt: TGTGCCTGCAGGTCGCATGGCTACACCTTC; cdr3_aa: CACRSHGYTF
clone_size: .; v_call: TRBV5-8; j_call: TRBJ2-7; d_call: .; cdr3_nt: TGTGCCAGCAGCTTGGCCGGGACATACTACGAGCAGTACTTC; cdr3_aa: CASSLAGTYYEQYF
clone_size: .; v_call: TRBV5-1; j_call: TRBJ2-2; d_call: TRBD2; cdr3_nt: TGCGCCAGCAGCGAACGGGGGGGTACCACCGGGGAGCTGTTTTTT; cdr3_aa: CASSERGGTTGELFF
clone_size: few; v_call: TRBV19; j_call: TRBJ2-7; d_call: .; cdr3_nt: TGTGCCAGTACCCCCCGGGGGAGGTACGAGCAGTACTTC; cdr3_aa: CASTPRGRYEQYF
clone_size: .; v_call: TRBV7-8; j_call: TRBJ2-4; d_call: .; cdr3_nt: TGTGCCAGCAGCTTATACGGGGAGGGGGGAAACATTCAGTACTTC; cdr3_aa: CASSLYGEGGNIQYF
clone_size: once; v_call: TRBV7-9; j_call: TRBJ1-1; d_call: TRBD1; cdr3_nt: TGTGCCAGCAGCACGACAGGGGAGGCTTTCTTT; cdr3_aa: CASSTTGEAFF
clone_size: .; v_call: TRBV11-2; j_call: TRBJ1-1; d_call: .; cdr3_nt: TGTGCCAGCAGCCCGGGACAATATAAACGTAGCACTGAAGCTTTCTTT; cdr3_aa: CASSPGQYKRSTEAFF
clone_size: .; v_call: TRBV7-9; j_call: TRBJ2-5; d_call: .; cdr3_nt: TGTGCTACCAGGGCGGTCCAAGAGACCCAGTACTTC; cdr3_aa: CATRAVQETQYF
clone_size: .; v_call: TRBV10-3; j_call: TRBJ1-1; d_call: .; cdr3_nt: TGTGCCATCAGCCCAGGGATGATGAACACTGAAGCTTTCTTT; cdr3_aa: CAISPGMMNTEAFF
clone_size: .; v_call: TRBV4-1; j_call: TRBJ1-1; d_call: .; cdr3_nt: TGCGCCAGCAGCCAAGATACCGGGTCGGACACTGAAGCTTTCTTT; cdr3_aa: CASSQDTGSDTEAFF
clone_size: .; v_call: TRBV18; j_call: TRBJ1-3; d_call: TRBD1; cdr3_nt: TGTGCCAGCTCACCACCGAGGGGGCAAGTGGGAGGAAACACCATATATTTT; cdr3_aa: CASSPPRGQVGGNTIYF
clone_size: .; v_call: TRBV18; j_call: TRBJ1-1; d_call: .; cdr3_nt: TGTGCCAGCTCACCACTAGCAATGAACACTGAAGCTTTCTTT; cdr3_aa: CASSPLAMNTEAFF
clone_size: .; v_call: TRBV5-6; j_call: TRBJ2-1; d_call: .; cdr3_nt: TGTGCCAGCAGCTCGGGTCCCCCAAACTCCTACAATGAGCAGTTCTTC; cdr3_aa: CASSSGPPNSYNEQFF
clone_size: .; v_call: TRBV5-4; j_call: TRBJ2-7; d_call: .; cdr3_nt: TGTGCCAGCAGCTCCCGTTACGAGCAGTACTTC; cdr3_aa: CASSSRYEQYF
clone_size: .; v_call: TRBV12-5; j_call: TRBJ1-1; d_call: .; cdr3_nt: TGTGCTAGTGGTCGGCGAGCGGGTAGTCTTCCGACTGAAGCTTTCTTT; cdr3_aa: CASGRRAGSLPTEAFF
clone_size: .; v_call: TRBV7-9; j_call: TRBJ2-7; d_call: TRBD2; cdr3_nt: TGTGCCAGCAGCTCCACCCCGGGACTAGCTCTGGGCTCCTACGAGCAGTACTTC; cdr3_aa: CASSSTPGLALGSYEQYF
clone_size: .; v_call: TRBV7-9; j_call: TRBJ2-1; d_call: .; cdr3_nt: TGTGCCAGCAGCTTGATAGCGGATGACAATGAGCAGTTCTTC; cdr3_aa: CASSLIADDNEQFF
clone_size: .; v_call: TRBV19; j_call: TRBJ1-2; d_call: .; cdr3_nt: TGTGCCAGTAGGAAAACAGGGTCGGCTGGCTACACCTTC; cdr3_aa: CASRKTGSAGYTF
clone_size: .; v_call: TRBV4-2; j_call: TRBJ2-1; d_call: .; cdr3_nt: TGTGCCAGCACCCTCAGCCAGCCGGGTGGTAGTGAGCAGTTCTTC; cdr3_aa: CASTLSQPGGSEQFF
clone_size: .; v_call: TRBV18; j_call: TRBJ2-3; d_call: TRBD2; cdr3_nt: TGTGCCAGCTCACCCGGACTAGCGGGAGGTACTAGCACAGATACGCAGTATTTT; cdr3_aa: CASSPGLAGGTSTDTQYF
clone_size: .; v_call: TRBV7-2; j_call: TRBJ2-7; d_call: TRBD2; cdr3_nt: TGTGCCAGCAGCTCCCCGGGGGGGGCCCACGAGCAGTACTTC; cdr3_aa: CASSSPGGAHEQYF
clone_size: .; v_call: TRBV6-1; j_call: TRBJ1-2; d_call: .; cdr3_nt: TGTGCCAGCAGTGAAGGCGTCTATGGCTACACCTTC; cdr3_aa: CASSEGVYGYTF
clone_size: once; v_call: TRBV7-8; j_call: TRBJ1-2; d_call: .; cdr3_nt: TGTGCCAGCAGCTTAGGGAGGGAGGACACTCTCTACACCTTC; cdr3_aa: CASSLGREDTLYTF
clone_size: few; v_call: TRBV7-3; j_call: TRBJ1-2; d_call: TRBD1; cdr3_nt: TGTGCCAGCAGCCCGGGACAGGGTTTAGGCTACACCTTC; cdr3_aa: CASSPGQGLGYTF
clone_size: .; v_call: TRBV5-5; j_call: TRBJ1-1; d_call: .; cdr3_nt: TGTGCCAGCAGCTTGGAGGTGGGAGGATACACTGAAGCTTTCTTT; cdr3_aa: CASSLEVGGYTEAFF
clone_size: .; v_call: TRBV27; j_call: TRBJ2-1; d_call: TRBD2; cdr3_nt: TGTGCCAGCGGACTAGCGGAATACAATGAGCAGTTCTTC; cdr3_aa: CASGLAEYNEQFF
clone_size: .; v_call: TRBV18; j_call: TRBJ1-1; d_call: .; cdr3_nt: TGTGCCAGCTCACTGACAGCGAACACTGAAGCTTTCTTT; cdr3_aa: CASSLTANTEAFF
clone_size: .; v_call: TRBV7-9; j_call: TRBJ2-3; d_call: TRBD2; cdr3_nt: TGTGCCAGCAGCCGAATAGCGGGGGACCTCACAGATACGCAGTATTTT; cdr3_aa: CASSRIAGDLTDTQYF
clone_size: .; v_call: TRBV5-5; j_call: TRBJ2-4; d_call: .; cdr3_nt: TGTGCCAGCAGGCGGGGTTTCCAAAACATTCAGTACTTC; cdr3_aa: CASRRGFQNIQYF
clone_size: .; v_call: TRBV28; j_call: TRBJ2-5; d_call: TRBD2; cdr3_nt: TGTGCCAGCAGTTCTGCTACTAGCGGGGGGGTAAGAGAGACCCAGTACTTC; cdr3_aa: CASSSATSGGVRETQYF
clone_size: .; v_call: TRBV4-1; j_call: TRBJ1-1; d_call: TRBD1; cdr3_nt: TGCGCCAGCAGCCAAATCAGTGCCGGGACAGGGTGGACTGAAGCTTTCTTT; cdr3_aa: CASSQISAGTGWTEAFF
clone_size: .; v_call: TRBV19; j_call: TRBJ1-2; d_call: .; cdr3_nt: TGTGCCAGTAGTATAGTAGAACAGGGTGGCTACACCTTC; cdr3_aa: CASSIVEQGGYTF
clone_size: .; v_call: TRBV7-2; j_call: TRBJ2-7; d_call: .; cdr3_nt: TGTGCCAGCAGCTTAGCTGCGGCCACAACATCCTACGAGCAGTACTTC; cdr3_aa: CASSLAAATTSYEQYF
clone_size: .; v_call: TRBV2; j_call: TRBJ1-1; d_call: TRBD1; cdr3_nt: TGTGCCAGCCGGGACACAGGGGGCGCCAGCACTGAAGCTTTCTTT; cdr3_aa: CASRDTGGASTEAFF
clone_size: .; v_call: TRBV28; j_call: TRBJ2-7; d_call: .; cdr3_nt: TGTGCCAGCGCGAATTGGCGGGGTGGAGAGCAGTACTTC; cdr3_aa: CASANWRGGEQYF
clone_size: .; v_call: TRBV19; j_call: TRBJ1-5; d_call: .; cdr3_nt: TGTGCCAGTAGTATCGGGACCGGGAGCCAGCCCCAGCATTTT; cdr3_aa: CASSIGTGSQPQHF
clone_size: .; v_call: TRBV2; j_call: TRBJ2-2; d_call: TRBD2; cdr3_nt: TGTGCCAGCAGTTGGCTAGCGGAGACCGGGGAGCTGTTTTTT; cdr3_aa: CASSWLAETGELFF
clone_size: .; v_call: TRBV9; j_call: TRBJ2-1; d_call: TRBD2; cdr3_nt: TGTGCCAGTAGCGCCTGGACTAGCGGGAGTATTTATGAGCAGTTCTTC; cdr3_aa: CASSAWTSGSIYEQFF
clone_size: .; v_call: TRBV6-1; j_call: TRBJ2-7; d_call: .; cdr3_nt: TGTGCCAGCAGTGAGATAGACAGTCGATCCTACGAGCAGTACTTC; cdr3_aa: CASSEIDSRSYEQYF
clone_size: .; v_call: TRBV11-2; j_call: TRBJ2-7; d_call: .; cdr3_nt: TGTGCCAGCAGCTTAGAGGCGGGTCTGCTGCGCGAGCAGTACTTC; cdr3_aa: CASSLEAGLLREQYF
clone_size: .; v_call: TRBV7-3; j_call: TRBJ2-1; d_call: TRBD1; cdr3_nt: TGTGCCAGCAGCTTAACGGGGACAGGGTATGGCCAGGAGCAGTTCTTC; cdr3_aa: CASSLTGTGYGQEQFF
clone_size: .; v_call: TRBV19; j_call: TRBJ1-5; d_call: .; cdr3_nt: TGTGCCAGTAGCACGAATGGTCGTCTGGGGGCCGATCAGCCCCAGCATTTT; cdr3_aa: CASSTNGRLGADQPQHF
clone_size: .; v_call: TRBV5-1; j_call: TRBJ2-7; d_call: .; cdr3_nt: TGCGCCAGCAGCTTGGACGGCTCCTACGAGCAGTACTTC; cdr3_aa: CASSLDGSYEQYF
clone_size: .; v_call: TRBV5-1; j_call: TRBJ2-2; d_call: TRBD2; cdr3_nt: TGCGCCAGCAGCTTTAGGTGGATAGCGGGAGAGGCCAACACCGGGGAGCTGTTTTTT; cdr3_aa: CASSFRWIAGEANTGELFF
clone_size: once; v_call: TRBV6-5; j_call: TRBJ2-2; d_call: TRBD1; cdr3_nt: TGTGCCAGCAGTCCTGGGACAGGGGACGGGGAGCTGTTTTTT; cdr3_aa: CASSPGTGDGELFF
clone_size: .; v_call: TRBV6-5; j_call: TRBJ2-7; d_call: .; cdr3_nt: TGTGCCAGCAGTAACGGGTACTACGAGCAGTACTTC; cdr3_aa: CASSNGYYEQYF
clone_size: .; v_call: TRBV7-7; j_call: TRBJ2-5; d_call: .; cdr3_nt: TGTGCCAGCAGCTTAAATCTTCAAGAGACCCAGTACTTC; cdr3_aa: CASSLNLQETQYF
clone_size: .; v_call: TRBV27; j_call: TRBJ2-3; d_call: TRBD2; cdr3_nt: TGTGCCAGCCGACCCTGGGCGGGAGCGGGCACAGATACGCAGTATTTT; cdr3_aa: CASRPWAGAGTDTQYF